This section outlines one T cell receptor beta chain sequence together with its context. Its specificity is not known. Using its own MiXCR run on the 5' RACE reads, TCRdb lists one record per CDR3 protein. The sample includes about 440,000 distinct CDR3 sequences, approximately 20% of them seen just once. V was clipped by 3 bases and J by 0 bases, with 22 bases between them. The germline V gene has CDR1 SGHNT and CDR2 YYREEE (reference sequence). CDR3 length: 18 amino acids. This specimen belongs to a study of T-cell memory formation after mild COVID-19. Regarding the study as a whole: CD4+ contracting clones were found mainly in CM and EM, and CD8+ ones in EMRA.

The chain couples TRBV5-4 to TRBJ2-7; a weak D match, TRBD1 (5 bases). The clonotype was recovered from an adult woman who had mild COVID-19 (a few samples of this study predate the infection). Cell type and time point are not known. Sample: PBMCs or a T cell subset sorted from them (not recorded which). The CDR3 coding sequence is TGTGCCAGCAGCTCCCACCGCTCCCAGGGTTCGAGCTCCTACGAGCAGTACTTC. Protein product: CASSSHRSQGSSSYEQYF.